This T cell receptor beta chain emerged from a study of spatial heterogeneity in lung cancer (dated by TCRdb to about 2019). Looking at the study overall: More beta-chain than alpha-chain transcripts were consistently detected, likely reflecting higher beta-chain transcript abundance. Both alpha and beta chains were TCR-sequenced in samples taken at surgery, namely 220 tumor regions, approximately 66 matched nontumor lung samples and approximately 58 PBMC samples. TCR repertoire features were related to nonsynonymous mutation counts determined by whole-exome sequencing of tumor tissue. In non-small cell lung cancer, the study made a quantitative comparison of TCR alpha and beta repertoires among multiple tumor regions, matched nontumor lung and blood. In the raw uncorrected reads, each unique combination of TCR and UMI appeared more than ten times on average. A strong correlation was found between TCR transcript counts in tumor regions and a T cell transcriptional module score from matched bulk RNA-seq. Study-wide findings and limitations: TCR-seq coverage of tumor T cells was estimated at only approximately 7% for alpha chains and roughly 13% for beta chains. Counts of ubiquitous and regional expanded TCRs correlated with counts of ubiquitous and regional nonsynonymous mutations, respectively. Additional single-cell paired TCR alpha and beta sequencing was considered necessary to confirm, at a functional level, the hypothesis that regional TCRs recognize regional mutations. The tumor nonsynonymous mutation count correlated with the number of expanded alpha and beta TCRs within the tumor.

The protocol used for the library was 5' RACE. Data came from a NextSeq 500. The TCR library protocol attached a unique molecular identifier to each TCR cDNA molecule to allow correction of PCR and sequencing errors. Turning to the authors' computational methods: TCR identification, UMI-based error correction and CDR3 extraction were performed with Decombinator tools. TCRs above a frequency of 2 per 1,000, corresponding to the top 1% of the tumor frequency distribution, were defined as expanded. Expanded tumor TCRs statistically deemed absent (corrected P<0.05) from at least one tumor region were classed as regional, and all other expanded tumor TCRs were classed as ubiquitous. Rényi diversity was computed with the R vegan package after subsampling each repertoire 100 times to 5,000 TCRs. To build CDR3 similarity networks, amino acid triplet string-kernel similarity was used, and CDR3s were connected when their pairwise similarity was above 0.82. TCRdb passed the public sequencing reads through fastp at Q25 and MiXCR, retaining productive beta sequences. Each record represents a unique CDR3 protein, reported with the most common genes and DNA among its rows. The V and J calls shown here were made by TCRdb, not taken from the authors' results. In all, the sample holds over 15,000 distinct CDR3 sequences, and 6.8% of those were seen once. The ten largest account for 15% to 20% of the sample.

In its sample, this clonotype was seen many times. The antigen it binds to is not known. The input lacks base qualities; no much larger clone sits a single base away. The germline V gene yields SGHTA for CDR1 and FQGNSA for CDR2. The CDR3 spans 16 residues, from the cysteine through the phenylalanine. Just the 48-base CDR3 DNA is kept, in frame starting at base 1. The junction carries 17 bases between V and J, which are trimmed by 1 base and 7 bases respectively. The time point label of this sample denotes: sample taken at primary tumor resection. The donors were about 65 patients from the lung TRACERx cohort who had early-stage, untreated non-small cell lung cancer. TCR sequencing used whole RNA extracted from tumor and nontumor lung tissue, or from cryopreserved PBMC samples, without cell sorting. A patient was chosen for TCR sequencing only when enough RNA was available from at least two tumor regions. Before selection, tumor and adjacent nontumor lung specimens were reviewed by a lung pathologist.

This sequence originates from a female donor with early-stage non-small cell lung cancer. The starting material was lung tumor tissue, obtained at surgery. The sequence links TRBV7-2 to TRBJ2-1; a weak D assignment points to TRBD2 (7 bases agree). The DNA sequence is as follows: TGTGCCAGCAGCTTAGGACGGGGGGCTTTTAGGAATGAGCAGTTCTTC. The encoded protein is CASSLGRGAFRNEQFF.